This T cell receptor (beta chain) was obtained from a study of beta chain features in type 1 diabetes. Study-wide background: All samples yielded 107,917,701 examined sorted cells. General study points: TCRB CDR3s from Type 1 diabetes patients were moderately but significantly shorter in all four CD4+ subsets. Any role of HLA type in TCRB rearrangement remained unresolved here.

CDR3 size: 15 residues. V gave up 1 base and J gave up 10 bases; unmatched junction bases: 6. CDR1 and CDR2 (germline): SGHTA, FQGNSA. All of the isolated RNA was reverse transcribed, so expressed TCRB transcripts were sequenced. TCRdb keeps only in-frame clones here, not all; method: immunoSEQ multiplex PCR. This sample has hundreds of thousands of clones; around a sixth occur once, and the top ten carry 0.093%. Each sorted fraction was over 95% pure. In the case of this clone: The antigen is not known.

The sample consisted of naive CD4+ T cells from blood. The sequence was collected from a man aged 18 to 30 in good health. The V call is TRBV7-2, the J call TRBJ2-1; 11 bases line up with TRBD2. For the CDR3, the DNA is TGTGCCAGCAGCTTAGTAGCGGGAGGGCGGGGGGAGCAGTTCTTC. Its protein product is CASSLVAGGRGEQFF.